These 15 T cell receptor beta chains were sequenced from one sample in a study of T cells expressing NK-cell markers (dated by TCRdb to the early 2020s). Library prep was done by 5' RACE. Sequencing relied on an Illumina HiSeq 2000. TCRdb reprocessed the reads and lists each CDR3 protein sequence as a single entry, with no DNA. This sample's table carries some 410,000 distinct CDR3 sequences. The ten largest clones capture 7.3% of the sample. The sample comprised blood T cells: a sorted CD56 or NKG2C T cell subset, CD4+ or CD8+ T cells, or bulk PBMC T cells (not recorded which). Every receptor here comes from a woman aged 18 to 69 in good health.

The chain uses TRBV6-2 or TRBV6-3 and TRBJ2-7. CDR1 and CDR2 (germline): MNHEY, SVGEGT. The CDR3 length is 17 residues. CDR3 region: CASRSRVLGRLSYEQYF.

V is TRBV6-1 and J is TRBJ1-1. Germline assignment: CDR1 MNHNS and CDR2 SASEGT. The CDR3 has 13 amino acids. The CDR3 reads CASSVKGNTEAFF.

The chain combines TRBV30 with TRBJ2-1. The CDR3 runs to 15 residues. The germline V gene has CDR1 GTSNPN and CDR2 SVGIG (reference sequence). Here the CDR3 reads CAWSVRVVSYNEQFF.

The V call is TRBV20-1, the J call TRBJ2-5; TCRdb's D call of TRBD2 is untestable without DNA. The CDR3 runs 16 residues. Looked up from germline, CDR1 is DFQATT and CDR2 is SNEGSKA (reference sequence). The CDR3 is CSAREERGGRIWTQYF.

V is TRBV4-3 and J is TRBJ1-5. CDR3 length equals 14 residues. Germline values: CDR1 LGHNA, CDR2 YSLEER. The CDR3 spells CASSQDRGAQPQHF.

The CDR3 spells CSARDPRMATNEKLFF. The chain carries TRBV20-1 and TRBJ1-4; TCRdb lists TRBD1, though no DNA is available to test this call. The CDR3 is 16 residues long. Germline V CDR1 and CDR2: DFQATT, SNEGSKA (reference sequence).

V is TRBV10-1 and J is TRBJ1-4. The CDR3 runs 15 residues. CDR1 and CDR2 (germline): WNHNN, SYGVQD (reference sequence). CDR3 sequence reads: CASSDPTDDGEKLFF.

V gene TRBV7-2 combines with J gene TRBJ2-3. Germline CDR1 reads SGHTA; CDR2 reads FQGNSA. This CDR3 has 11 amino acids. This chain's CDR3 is CAISLGDTQYF.

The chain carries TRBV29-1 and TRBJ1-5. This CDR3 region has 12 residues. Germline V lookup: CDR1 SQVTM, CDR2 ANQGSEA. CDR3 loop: CSVREGPQPQHF.

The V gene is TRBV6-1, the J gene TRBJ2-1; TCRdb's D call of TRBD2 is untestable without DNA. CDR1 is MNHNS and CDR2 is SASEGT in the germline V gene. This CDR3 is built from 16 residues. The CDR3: CAIHGTSGSSYNEQFF.

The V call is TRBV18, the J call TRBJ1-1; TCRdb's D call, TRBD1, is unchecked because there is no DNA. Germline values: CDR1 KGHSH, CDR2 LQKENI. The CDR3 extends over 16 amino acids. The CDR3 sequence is CASSPPRGGWGTEAFF.

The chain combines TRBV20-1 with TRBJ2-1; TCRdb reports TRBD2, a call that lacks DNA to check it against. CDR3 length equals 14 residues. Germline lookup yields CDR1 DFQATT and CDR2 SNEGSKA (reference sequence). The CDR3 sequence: CSARGSPRADEQFF.

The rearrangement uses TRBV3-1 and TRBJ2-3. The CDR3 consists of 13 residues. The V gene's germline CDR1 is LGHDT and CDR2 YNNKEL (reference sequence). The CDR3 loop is CASSRAAADTQYF.

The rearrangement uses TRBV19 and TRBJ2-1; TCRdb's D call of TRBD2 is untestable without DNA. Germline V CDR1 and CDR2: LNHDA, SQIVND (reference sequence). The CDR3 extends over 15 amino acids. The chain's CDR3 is CASSPRGEPYNEQFF.

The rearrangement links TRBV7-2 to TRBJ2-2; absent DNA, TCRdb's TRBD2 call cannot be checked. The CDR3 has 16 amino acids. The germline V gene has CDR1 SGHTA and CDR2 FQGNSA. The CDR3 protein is CASSPRTSVDTGELFF.